The clone carrying this T cell receptor beta chain was detected only a few times. Its antigen is not identified. The sample is drawn from a study of CD8 T cells in ankylosing spondylitis. General study points: Typical of ankylosing spondylitis blood, it appeared, was a TCR beta motif of under 10 highly homologous variants. Reportedly, disease-linked clones are significantly enriched in ankylosing spondylitis patients' matched synovial fluid.

MiXCR, run by TCRdb on the 5' RACE reads, gives a single entry per CDR3 protein. The data show a few hundred thousand distinct CDR3 sequences, 20% to 25% seen once. From germline, CDR1 is MGHDK and CDR2 SYGVNS. This CDR3 is built from 19 residues. V gave up 0 bases and J gave up 0 bases; unmatched junction bases: 8. This TCR was sampled from a male donor with ankylosing spondylitis. Sequenced: blood, either unsorted or a sorted T cell fraction (not recorded which). The chain couples TRBV25-1 to TRBJ2-1; 10 bases are a match to TRBD2. The CDR3 DNA sequence: TGTGCCAGCAGTGAATATAGTTGGGCTAGCGGGAGCTCCTACAATGAGCAGTTCTTC. Its translation: CASSEYSWASGSSYNEQFF.